This TCR beta chain was captured by sequencing in a study of identical twins. Findings and limits, study-wide: Abundant beta clonotypes from cord blood had fewer insertions, unlike memory repertoires, which showed none.

Addition of a universal primer site occurred through template switching, and cDNA carried unique molecular identifiers. Each CDR3 protein gets one entry after TCRdb re-called the 5' RACE reads with MiXCR. The data hold about 530,000 distinct CDR3 sequences, with approximately 20% observed a single time. This clonotype was detected many times. Antigen: not known. Trimming removed 3 bases from V and 2 bases from J, with 10 bases in between. The CDR3 loop spans 14 amino acids. Separately, the same data were catalogued under a study of yellow fever vaccine responses in identical twins.

The sample consisted of CD4+ T cells sorted from blood. The chain combines TRBV12-3 or TRBV12-4 with TRBJ1-1; D uncertain. This TCR came from a woman between 18 and 29 years old in good health. The CDR3 DNA reads as TGTGCCAGCAGTTTGGGTCGGATAAACACTGAAGCTTTCTTT. Its protein product is CASSLGRINTEAFF.